This T cell receptor beta chain was recovered during a study of shared clonotypes between healthy human individuals. Study information: Used for every donor were three CD4 naive, three CD4 memory, two CD8 naive and one CD8 memory plate.

As for this clone: Its antigen is not identified.

Study-level findings and limits: About 5% of naive CD4 clonotypes were shared across a handful of donors.

Using immunoSEQ multiplex PCR, the repertoire was profiled, and TCRdb retains in-frame clones only, with some absent. The sample includes millions of clones, over 85% of them seen just once. This CDR3 comprises 16 residues. Germline lookup yields CDR1 GTSNPN and CDR2 SVGIG (reference sequence). Trimming cost V 5 bases and J 0 bases, with 14 bases left between them. This chain joins TRBV30 and TRBJ2-6, with D maybe TRBD1 (5 bases). Sequencing input: naive CD4+ T cells sorted from blood. Subset here: CD45RA+ positively selected. The receptor was derived from a man aged 18 to 35 in good health. The CDR3 loop reads CAWRQLPSSGANVLTF. The CDR3 nucleotides read TGTGCCTGGCGACAGTTACCCAGCTCTGGGGCCAACGTCCTGACTTTC.